This T cell receptor (beta chain) was identified during a study of blood T cells in healthy people across ages. The study, taken as a whole, reports: The study regarded diversity estimates from one million T cells as underestimates. The recorded TCR beta diversity per million T cells decreased in a roughly linear manner with age.

A second PCR, run for 7 to 11 cycles, used a sample-barcoded 5' primer plus a J-beta primer mix. Each cDNA molecule, via a template-switch adaptor with 12 random nucleotides, was tagged. TCRdb re-called the 5' RACE reads through MiXCR, storing one row per CDR3 protein. This sample has roughly 1,700,000 distinct CDR3 sequences, with roughly 30% found just once. Researchers collected ten milliliters of peripheral blood from every single donor. Germline V gene data show CDR1 as SGHTA and CDR2 as FQGTGA. V was trimmed by 5 bases and J by 1 base, leaving 11 bases between them. The CDR3 covers 14 residues. This clonotype was observed a single time. Its antigen is not identified.

V usage is TRBV7-3 and J usage is TRBJ1-1, with D possibly being TRBD1 (5 bases). Sequenced sample: blood. The receptor was derived from a woman under 40 in good health. The CDR3 DNA sequence: TGTGCCAGCAGCGCGCTCGGGGGGAACACTGAAGCTTTCTTT. Amino acids: CASSALGGNTEAFF.